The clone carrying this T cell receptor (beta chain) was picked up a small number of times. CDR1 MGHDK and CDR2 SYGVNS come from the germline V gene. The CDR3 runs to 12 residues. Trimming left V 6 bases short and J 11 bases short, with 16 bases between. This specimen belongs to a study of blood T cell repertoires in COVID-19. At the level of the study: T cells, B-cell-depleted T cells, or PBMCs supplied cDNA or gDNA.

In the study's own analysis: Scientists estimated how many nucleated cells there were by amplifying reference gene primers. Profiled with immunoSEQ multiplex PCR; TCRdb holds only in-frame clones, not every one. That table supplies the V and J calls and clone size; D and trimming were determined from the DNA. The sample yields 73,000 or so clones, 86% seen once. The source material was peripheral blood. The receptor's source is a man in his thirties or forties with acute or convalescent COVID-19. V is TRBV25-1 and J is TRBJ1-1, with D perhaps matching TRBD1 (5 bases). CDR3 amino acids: CASRTGEGLAFF. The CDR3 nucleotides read TGTGCCAGCAGGACTGGGGAGGGACTGGCTTTCTTT. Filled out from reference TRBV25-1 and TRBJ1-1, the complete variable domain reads EADIYQTPRYLVIGTGKKITLECSQTMGHDKMYWYQQDPGMELHLIHYSYGVNSTEKGDLSSESTVSRIRTEHFPLTLESARPSHTSQYLCASRTGEGLAFFGQGTRLTVV.